The rows below give T cell receptor beta chains drawn from one sample of a study of post-analysis software for immune sequencing data. TCRdb reprocessed the PCR reads via MiXCR and lists one record per CDR3 protein. The profile shows about 200,000 distinct CDR3 sequences, roughly 28% of them singletons. The sample comprised blood. The receptors shown here come from a girl aged 2 to 17 with multiple sclerosis. Both conserved end residues are part of each CDR3. The order of the fields is D gene, J gene, V gene, CDR3 protein. A D gene is named only where the DNA matches it firmly.

-	TRBJ2-1	TRBV7-9	CASSFIQEWQFF
TRBD1	TRBJ1-2	TRBV12-3/TRBV12-4	CASSDRAHGYTF
TRBD2	TRBJ2-3	TRBV3-1	CASSQGGGADTQYF
-	TRBJ1-2	TRBV20-1	CSASPQGGVYGYTF
-	TRBJ1-1	TRBV29-1	CSVEEGGKEYTEAFF
TRBD2	TRBJ2-2	TRBV25-1	CASTPLAGGIGELFF
-	TRBJ1-1	TRBV7-9	CASSLKAATEAFF
TRBD1	TRBJ2-3	TRBV5-6	CASSLATGLADTQYF
-	TRBJ2-1	TRBV6-1	CASNRGLGNEQFF
-	TRBJ1-6	TRBV6-1	CASSELKAPLHF
-	TRBJ2-7	TRBV5-6	CASSLLMQPSYEQYF
-	TRBJ1-1	TRBV5-1	CASSLRGTFGTEAFF
TRBD1	TRBJ2-5	TRBV5-4	CASSFPGQGLETQYF
-	TRBJ1-1	TRBV24-1	CATSGGGYTEAFF
-	TRBJ2-3	TRBV5-1	CASTYEGYTDTQYF
-	TRBJ2-2	TRBV11-2	CASSFLGLGTGELFF
-	TRBJ1-1	TRBV10-3	CAIRTRDTNTEAFF
-	TRBJ2-3	TRBV12-3/TRBV12-4	CASSFRGLNTDTQYF
-	TRBJ2-5	TRBV18	CASSTSLGRETQYF
-	TRBJ1-5	TRBV29-1	CSVGNPNQPQHF
TRBD2	TRBJ2-7	TRBV11-2	CASSGLGTYEQYF
TRBD2	TRBJ2-1	TRBV12-5	CASGTRLAGNNEQFF
-	TRBJ2-1	TRBV12-3/TRBV12-4	CASSTYPGDEQFF
-	TRBJ2-7	TRBV5-1	CASSKTGYYEQYF
-	TRBJ1-5	TRBV18	CASSPAVNSNQPQHF
TRBD1	TRBJ1-1	TRBV28	CASSLSAGQGMTEAFF
-	TRBJ1-2	TRBV10-2	CASSESSTLYGYTF
TRBD1	TRBJ2-7	TRBV6-2/TRBV6-3	CAGRTPEGAPPYEQYF
-	TRBJ2-7	TRBV29-1	CSVWELSGEQYF
-	TRBJ2-1	TRBV5-4	CASSWDPAAGSYNEQFF
-	TRBJ1-2	TRBV6-2/TRBV6-3	CASHPGLHNYGYTF
-	TRBJ1-4	TRBV7-2	CASSRAGTTNEKLFF
-	TRBJ1-1	TRBV12-3/TRBV12-4	CASRIGGLSTEAFF
-	TRBJ1-4	TRBV5-1	CASSSRSDEKLFF
TRBD1	TRBJ1-2	TRBV12-3/TRBV12-4	CASRSLEQGASGYTF
TRBD2	TRBJ2-5	TRBV20-1	CSARTGGVGKGETQYF
-	TRBJ2-1	TRBV10-3	CAISESKGRTYNEQFF
-	TRBJ1-2	TRBV18	CASSLENGYTF
-	TRBJ1-5	TRBV4-2	CASSQASNQPQHF
TRBD1	TRBJ1-5	TRBV6-5	CASSSTALRDPGQGLNQPQHF
TRBD1	TRBJ1-4	TRBV29-1	CSVDQGDEKLFF
TRBD2	TRBJ2-1	TRBV24-1	CATSDLAGGQLREQFF
-	TRBJ2-5	TRBV20-1	CSAREGSQETQYF
-	TRBJ1-4	TRBV28	CAIATGGREKLFF
TRBD2	TRBJ2-7	TRBV5-1	CASSREGTSGSNEQYF
-	TRBJ2-1	TRBV5-1	CASRDSSSYNEQFF
-	TRBJ1-2	TRBV14	CASRAGPAYGYTF
-	TRBJ2-1	TRBV20-1	CSARRDTYNEQFF
-	TRBJ1-2	TRBV3-1	CASSQGGLSNYGYTF
TRBD2	TRBJ2-1	TRBV12-3/TRBV12-4	CANSLDLAGGFYNEQFF
-	TRBJ1-2	TRBV2	CASSGATLDGYTF
-	TRBJ2-7	TRBV20-1	CSARLGTYSYEQYF
TRBD2	TRBJ2-5	TRBV12-3/TRBV12-4	CASSLRLAGGQETQYF
-	TRBJ2-3	TRBV20-1	CSARDGVTDTQYF
TRBD1	TRBJ2-2	TRBV5-6	CASSLVGQGNTGELFF
-	TRBJ2-1	TRBV6-5	CASMLRGEQFF
TRBD1	TRBJ2-1	TRBV6-5	CASSYGAGGETQFF
-	TRBJ1-2	TRBV7-9	CASSLEAGRYTF
-	TRBJ2-4	TRBV10-2	CASSEPGKVAKNIRYF
TRBD2	TRBJ2-3	TRBV18	CASSPASGTSTDTQYF